This passage covers 31 T cell receptor beta chains from one sample sequenced in a study of neurological immune-mediated disorders. TCRdb re-called the 5' RACE reads through MiXCR, storing one row per CDR3 protein. The table includes about 84,000 distinct CDR3 sequences, over 9% detected once. Sequenced sample: PBMCs. The receptor source for this set is a man in his forties in good health.

CDR3 protein: CASSFHTQGTNTGELFF. In DNA form, the CDR3 reads TGCGCCAGCAGCTTCCACACACAGGGAACGAACACCGGGGAGCTGTTTTTT. The V gene is TRBV5-1, the J gene TRBJ2-2, with D possibly being TRBD1 (6 bases). Germline V gives CDR1 SGHRS, CDR2 YFSETQ. The CDR3 runs to 17 residues. Trimming shortened V by 2 bases and J by 0 bases, and 14 bases separated the two germline ends.

V usage is TRBV29-1 and J usage is TRBJ2-1, with unresolved D. This CDR3 is 10 amino acids long. Germline assignment: CDR1 SQVTM and CDR2 ANQGSEA. V was trimmed by 7 bases and J by 8 bases, leaving 9 bases between them. CDR3 DNA: TGCAGCGCTACCCCTGATGAGCAGTTCTTC. It translates to CSATPDEQFF.

This clonotype was counted many times. The CDR3 sequence is CASSLPAEKSYNEQFF. In DNA form, the CDR3 reads TGCGCCAGCAGCTTACCAGCGGAGAAATCCTACAATGAGCAGTTCTTC. This chain joins TRBV5-1 and TRBJ2-1, with D perhaps TRBD2 (5 bases). Deletions cut 2 bases from V and 1 base from J, with 13 bases between. The germline V gene encodes CDR1 SGHRS and CDR2 YFSETQ. The CDR3 covers 16 residues.

In its sample, this clonotype was seen many times. The chain employs TRBV5-1 and TRBJ2-1; 9 nucleotides agree with TRBD2. V shed 4 bases and J 4 bases; nucleotides not matched to a gene: 12. Germline V gene sequence: CDR1 SGHRS, CDR2 YFSETQ. The length of the CDR3 is 17 residues. CDR3 coding DNA: TGCGCCAGCAGCCTAGAATTTAGCGGGAGTGGGTACAATGAGCAGTTCTTC. Residues: CASSLEFSGSGYNEQFF.

About this clonotype itself: A much bigger clone sits one base away, suggesting this may be a read error. This chain connects TRBV15 to TRBJ1-2; D may be TRBD1 (5 bases). Germline CDR1 reads LNHNV; CDR2 reads YYDKDF (reference sequence). This CDR3 has 16 amino acids. Deletions cut 3 bases from V and 4 bases from J, with 18 bases between. CDR3 in amino acids: CATSRTLRVQVYGYTF. The CDR3 nucleotides read TGTGCCACCAGCAGGACCCTAAGGGTACAGGTCTATGGCTACACCTTC.

This clonotype was recorded at least ten times. The J gene is TRBJ2-7, the V gene TRBV13; TRBD1 matches 12 bases. The CDR3 sequence is 16 residues long. The trim removed 5 bases at V and 2 bases at J, leaving 7 bases unmatched. Germline CDR1 reads PRHDT; CDR2 reads FYEKMQ (reference sequence). In DNA form, the CDR3 reads TGTGCCAGCAGCACCCGGGACAGGGGGCTTCCCTACGAGCAGTACTTC. This codes for CASSTRDRGLPYEQYF. Full variable domain (rest looked up from reference TRBV13 and TRBJ2-7): AAGVIQSPRHLIKEKRETATLKCYPIPRHDTVYWYQQGPGQDPQFLISFYEKMQSDKGSIPDRFSAQQFSDYHSELNMSSLELGDSALYFCASSTRDRGLPYEQYFGPGTRLTVT.

This clonotype has a count of ten or more. The chain recombines TRBV5-1 with TRBJ2-3, with 8 bases lining up with TRBD2. Trimming took 0 bases from V and 1 from J; bases not matched to a gene: 10. The CDR3 runs to 18 residues. The germline CDR1 and CDR2 sequences are SGHRS and YFSETQ. The CDR3: CASSLAGGRGAGTDTQYF. CDR3 nucleotides: TGCGCCAGCAGCTTGGCCGGGGGGCGGGGGGCAGGCACAGATACGCAGTATTTT.

This clonotype occurred many times. This chain uses TRBV4-1 with TRBJ1-1; D is uncertain. The germline V gene has CDR1 MGHRA and CDR2 YSYEKL. Trimming took off 0 bases at V and 1 base at J, with 6 bases between the two ends. CDR3 length: 14 residues. In DNA, the CDR3 is TGCGCCAGCAGCCAAGATAACGGGAACACTGAAGCTTTCTTT. Translated: CASSQDNGNTEAFF.

The table lists this clonotype with many counts. The chain combines TRBV12-3 or TRBV12-4 with TRBJ2-3, with 7 bases identical to TRBD1. This CDR3 contains 15 residues. The ends lost 6 bases at V and 3 bases at J; junction bases unmatched: 9. The CDR3 sequence is CASSVGGAVTDTQYF. The CDR3 region has the DNA TGTGCCAGCAGCGTAGGGGGCGCGGTGACAGATACGCAGTATTTT.

This clonotype showed up many times. This chain joins TRBV6-5 and TRBJ2-5; a weak D match, TRBD2 (7 bases). CDR1 MNHEY and CDR2 SVGAGI come from the germline V gene. The V end was cut by 0 bases, the J end by 5 bases, with 19 bases between. The CDR3 runs 17 residues. The CDR3 DNA reads TGTGCCAGCAGTTACTCGGGGGGGCCTACGGTACCGGAGACCCAGTACTTC. Protein: CASSYSGGPTVPETQYF.

This clonotype came up many times. This CDR3 reads CAICGRAGDEQFF. The CDR3 nucleotides are TGTGCCATCTGCGGGAGGGCCGGGGATGAGCAGTTCTTC. J is TRBJ2-1 and V is TRBV10-3; 9 positions agree with TRBD2. The CDR3 is 13 amino acids. Germline-derived CDR1 and CDR2 are ENHRY and SYGVKD. V shed 8 bases and J 8 bases; nucleotides not matched to a gene: 7.

This clonotype has just one count. One base away lies a much larger clone, so this may be a sequencing read error. The CDR3, as DNA: TGCGCCAGCAGCCAGGTCGGACAGGGCTACGAGCAGTACTTC. Protein sequence: CASSQVGQGYEQYF. This sequence joins TRBV4-1 and TRBJ2-7; 8 bases agree with TRBD1. Germline CDR1 is MGHRA and CDR2 is YSYEKL. The V segment lost 3 bases and the J segment 3 bases; nucleotides outside the gene matches: 4. The CDR3 is 14 residues long.

Many counts were recorded for this clonotype. The CDR3 coding sequence is TGCGCCAGCAGCCCGGAGCGACTAGCGGCCCAAGAGACCCAGTACTTC. Its translation: CASSPERLAAQETQYF. The gene calls are TRBV5-1 and TRBJ2-5, with 9 bases identical to TRBD2. The CDR3 runs 16 residues. Germline loops: CDR1 SGHRS, CDR2 YFSETQ. Trimming cost V 4 bases and J 1 base; bases outside gene matches: 8.

This clonotype was seen only a few times. The rearrangement uses TRBV18 and TRBJ1-2, with D perhaps TRBD1 (5 bases). V shed 2 bases and J shed 5 bases, with 9 bases lying between them. Germline V gives CDR1 KGHSH, CDR2 LQKENI. CDR3 length: 13 amino acids. CDR3 sequence reads: CASSPTTEYGYTF. Here the CDR3 DNA reads TGTGCCAGCTCACCAACGACAGAATATGGCTACACCTTC. Using reference TRBV18 and TRBJ1-2 for the parts outside the CDR3, the full variable domain is NAGVMQNPRHLVRRRGQEARLRCSPMKGHSHVYWYRQLPEEGLKFMVYLQKENIIDESGMPKERFSAEFPKEGPSILRIQQVVRGDSAAYFCASSPTTEYGYTFGSGTRLTVV.

V is TRBV7-9 and J is TRBJ2-6; tentatively, D is TRBD1 (6 bases). The length of the CDR3 is 16 residues. Per the germline V gene, CDR1 is SEHNR and CDR2 is FQNEAQ (reference sequence). Between the trimmed V and J ends, which lost 4 bases and 0 bases, there was a span of 10 bases. This CDR3 is CASSSLQGSGANVLTF. The CDR3 nucleotides read TGTGCCAGCAGCTCATTACAGGGCTCTGGGGCCAACGTCCTGACTTTC. Combining the CDR3 with reference TRBV7-9 and TRBJ2-6 gives the whole variable domain DTGVSQNPRHKITKRGQNVTFRCDPISEHNRLYWYRQTLGQGPEFLTYFQNEAQLEKSRLLSDRFSAERPKGSFSTLEIQRTEQGDSAMYLCASSSLQGSGANVLTFGAGSRLTVL.

In this sample, this clonotype turned up many times. The chain is built from TRBV20-1 and TRBJ2-1; D remains ambiguous. The CDR3 length is 14 residues. The V gene's germline CDR1 is DFQATT and CDR2 SNEGSKA (reference sequence). The V end lost 0 bases, the J end lost 2 bases, and 8 bases lay between the germline ends. Written as DNA, the CDR3 is TGCAGTGCTAGAGATCCCGGGCCCTACAATGAGCAGTTCTTC. It is translated as CSARDPGPYNEQFF.

This clonotype was recorded many times. V and J are TRBV12-3 or TRBV12-4 and TRBJ2-7; the D call may be TRBD1 or TRBD2 (5 bases each). The CDR3 runs to 16 residues. Trimming removed 5 bases from V and 0 bases from J, with 17 bases in between. In DNA, the CDR3 is TGTGCCAGCAGTCACACGGGACGGCCTTCCTCCTACGAGCAGTACTTC. Its translation is CASSHTGRPSSYEQYF.

This clonotype was observed many times. The chain employs TRBV12-3 or TRBV12-4 and TRBJ2-7; 14 bases fit TRBD2. Losses at the gene ends were 4 bases for V and 3 bases for J; bases not matched to a gene: 5. This CDR3 region has 16 residues. The CDR3 DNA follows: TGTGCCAGCAGTTCCTACGGGACTAGCGGGAGCTACGAGCAGTACTTC. Translation gives CASSSYGTSGSYEQYF.

This clonotype was observed many times. This sequence joins TRBV6-5 and TRBJ1-1, with a possible D match to TRBD1 (6 bases). V shed 2 bases and J shed 3 bases, with 13 bases lying between them. CDR1 and CDR2 from the germline V gene are MNHEY and SVGAGI. This CDR3 comprises 15 residues. The CDR3 here is CASSYHRELDTEAFF. CDR3 bases: TGTGCCAGCAGTTACCACAGGGAGCTCGACACTGAAGCTTTCTTT.

This clonotype has a count of ten or more. The gene calls are TRBV6-5 and TRBJ2-7; D may be TRBD1 (6 bases). This CDR3 contains 15 residues. The germline V gene has CDR1 MNHEY and CDR2 SVGAGI. V lost 0 bases to trimming and J lost 3 bases, with 12 bases between them. CDR3 nucleotide sequence: TGTGCCAGCAGTTACTCGGGCCAGGGGAACTACGAGCAGTACTTC. Protein: CASSYSGQGNYEQYF.

This clonotype was recorded at least ten times. The V gene is TRBV28, the J gene TRBJ2-5; the D gene is possibly TRBD1 (6 bases). Trimming cost V 2 bases and J 5 bases, with 9 bases left between them. Germline CDR1 and CDR2: MDHEN and SYDVKM. This CDR3 is built from 13 residues. CDR3 in amino acids: CASSLDRMETQYF. For the CDR3, the DNA is TGTGCCAGCAGTTTAGACAGGATGGAGACCCAGTACTTC.

This clonotype was recorded many times. The rearrangement uses TRBV9 and TRBJ2-6; 8 positions agree with TRBD1. The germline V gene has CDR1 SGDLS and CDR2 YYNGEE. V gave up 4 bases and J gave up 4 bases; unmatched junction bases: 13. This CDR3 contains 18 residues. CDR3 region: CASSPIDRGASGANVLTF. The CDR3 DNA reads TGTGCCAGCAGCCCTATCGACAGGGGCGCATCCGGGGCCAACGTCCTGACTTTC.

This clonotype was counted many times. V is TRBV7-3 and J is TRBJ2-7; 9 bases map to TRBD1. The V gene's germline CDR1 is SGHTA and CDR2 FQGTGA. The CDR3 covers 14 residues. After removal of 4 bases from V and 5 bases from J, the junction contained 6 bases not matched to a gene. CDR3 sequence (DNA): TGTGCCAGCAGCTGGACCGGGACAGGGAACGAGCAGTACTTC. Translating it yields CASSWTGTGNEQYF.

The sample holds many counts of this clonotype. V is TRBV7-2 and J is TRBJ2-1; maybe TRBD2 (6 bases). This CDR3 has 14 residues. Trimming removed 5 bases at V and 6 bases at J, with 14 bases between. CDR1 is SGHTA, CDR2 FQGNSA, per germline. For the CDR3, the DNA is TGTGCCAGCAGCCCCGGGACTTATCTCAATGAGCAGTTCTTC. Residues: CASSPGTYLNEQFF. Filled out from reference TRBV7-2 and TRBJ2-1, the complete variable domain reads GAGVSQSPSNKVTEKGKDVELRCDPISGHTALYWYRQSLGQGLEFLIYFQGNSAPDKSGLPSDRFSAERTGGSVSTLTIQRTQQEDSAVYLCASSPGTYLNEQFFGPGTRLTVL.

This clonotype has at least ten counts. The rearrangement uses TRBV29-1 and TRBJ2-1; 11 bases align to TRBD2. The ends lost 7 bases at V and 4 bases at J; junction bases unmatched: 9. This CDR3 is built from 15 residues. Germline V gene data show CDR1 as SQVTM and CDR2 as ANQGSEA. Written as DNA, the CDR3 is TGCAGCGCCTCCGGGACTAGCGGAGTTTACAATGAGCAGTTCTTC. Protein product: CSASGTSGVYNEQFF.

This clonotype was recorded at least ten times. This chain uses TRBV28 with TRBJ1-2; 9 bases agree with TRBD1. CDR1 and CDR2 from the germline V gene are MDHEN and SYDVKM. Trimming removed 5 bases from V and 5 bases from J; junction bases left unmatched: 9. The CDR3 length is 15 residues. CDR3 sequence reads: CASSKFRTGVYGYTF. The DNA for the CDR3 is TGTGCCAGCAGTAAATTCCGGACAGGGGTATATGGCTACACCTTC.

This clonotype was found many times. The chain joins TRBV9 to TRBJ1-1, with D possibly being TRBD1 (5 bases). Germline-derived CDR1 and CDR2 are SGDLS and YYNGEE. V was shortened by 8 bases and J by 4 bases, with 12 bases between the two germline ends. There are 12 residues in the CDR3. Written as DNA, the CDR3 is TGTGCCAGTTCTCGGGACGGCACTGAAGCTTTCTTT. Encoded protein: CASSRDGTEAFF.

At least ten counts were recorded for this clonotype. This chain uses TRBV29-1 with TRBJ1-2, with D tentatively TRBD1 (6 bases). V lost 3 bases to trimming and J lost 0 bases, with 14 bases between them. The CDR3 covers 15 residues. CDR1 SQVTM and CDR2 ANQGSEA come from the germline V gene. This CDR3 reads CSVDLKSGANYGYTF. CDR3 DNA: TGCAGCGTTGATTTAAAATCAGGGGCTAACTATGGCTACACCTTC.

This clonotype has at least ten counts. This sequence joins TRBV12-3 or TRBV12-4 and TRBJ2-2; D may be TRBD1 (6 bases). The V end lost 0 bases, the J end lost 2 bases, and 10 bases lay between the germline ends. The CDR3 has 16 amino acids. The CDR3 loop reads CASSLAGAVNTGELFF. The DNA for the CDR3 is TGTGCCAGCAGTTTAGCGGGGGCGGTCAACACCGGGGAGCTGTTTTTT.

This clonotype came up many times. The chain joins TRBV28 to TRBJ2-5; no clear D gene. Per the germline V gene, CDR1 is MDHEN and CDR2 is SYDVKM. This CDR3 is built from 13 residues. V was pared by 3 bases and J by 9 bases, with 14 bases between. The CDR3 region is CASSFPPSGPQYF. As DNA, the CDR3 is TGTGCCAGCAGTTTTCCGCCCTCCGGGCCCCAGTACTTC.

This clonotype has ten or more counts. The chain couples TRBV20-1 to TRBJ2-1; unclear D gene. Germline lookup yields CDR1 DFQATT and CDR2 SNEGSKA (reference sequence). The ends were cut back, 1 base at V and 7 bases at J, with 11 bases in the middle. There are 13 residues in the CDR3. This CDR3 reads CSARGFLGNEQFF. The CDR3 DNA is TGCAGTGCTAGAGGCTTCCTGGGGAATGAGCAGTTCTTC.